The T cell receptor beta chain described here comes from a study of OX40 agonist ivuxolimab in advanced cancers. After removal of 5 bases from V and 5 bases from J, the junction contained 23 bases not matched to a gene. CDR3 size: 20 residues. Germline V gives CDR1 SGHTA, CDR2 FQGTGA. TCRdb keeps only in-frame clones here, not all; method: immunoSEQ multiplex PCR. The data show under 95,000 clones, roughly 84% seen once. Samples of blood were obtained at baseline, on cycle 4 day 1, and on cycle 7 day 1. The starting material was CD4+ or CD8+ T cells sorted from blood, obtained in a trial of the OX40 agonist ivuxolimab. This chain links TRBV7-3 with TRBJ1-1, with 10 positions matching TRBD1. This TCR was recovered from an adult with an advanced solid tumor such as melanoma, head and neck, liver or kidney cancer. CDR3 bases: TGTGCCAGCAGCCCTGCACCGCTCCCGATCTTGGGGACAGGGGATACTGAAGCTTTCTTT. This encodes CASSPAPLPILGTGDTEAFF.